The clone carrying this TCR beta chain was counted a few times. The sample is drawn from a study of blood T cell repertoires in COVID-19. V lost 7 bases, J lost 0 bases, and 2 bases stayed unmatched. This CDR3 is 13 amino acids long. The V gene's germline CDR1 is KGHSY and CDR2 FQNENV. The protocol was immunoSEQ multiplex PCR, while the TCRdb copy is restricted to in-frame clones and leaves out a portion. The sample has 200,000 or so clones, 75% to 90% seen once; the top ten hold roughly 5%. This TCR derives from a human donor in a cohort sampled during active COVID-19. The chain uses TRBV16 and TRBJ1-1; 7 nucleotides align to TRBD1. Sequencing used peripheral blood. CDR3 nucleotide sequence: TGTGCCAGCAAGCAGGGGGTGAACACTGAAGCTTTCTTT. This sequence encodes CASKQGVNTEAFF.